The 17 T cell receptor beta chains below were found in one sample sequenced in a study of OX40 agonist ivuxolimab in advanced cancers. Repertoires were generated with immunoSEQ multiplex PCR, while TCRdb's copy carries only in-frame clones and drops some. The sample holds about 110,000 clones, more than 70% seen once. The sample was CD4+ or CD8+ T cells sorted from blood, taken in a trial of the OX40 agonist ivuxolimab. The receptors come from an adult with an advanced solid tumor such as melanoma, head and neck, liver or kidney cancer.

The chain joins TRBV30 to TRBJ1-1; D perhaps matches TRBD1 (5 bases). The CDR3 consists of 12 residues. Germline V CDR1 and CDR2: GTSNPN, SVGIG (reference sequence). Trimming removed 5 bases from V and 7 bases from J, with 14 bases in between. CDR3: CAWLRDGDEAFF. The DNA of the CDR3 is TGTGCCTGGTTGAGGGACGGTGATGAAGCTTTCTTT.

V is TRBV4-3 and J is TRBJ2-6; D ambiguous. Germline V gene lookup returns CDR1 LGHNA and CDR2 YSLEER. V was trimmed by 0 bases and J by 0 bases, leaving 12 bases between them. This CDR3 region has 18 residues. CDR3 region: CASSQEARKSSGANVLTF. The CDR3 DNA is TGCGCCAGCAGCCAAGAGGCGCGGAAGAGCTCTGGGGCCAACGTCCTGACTTTC.

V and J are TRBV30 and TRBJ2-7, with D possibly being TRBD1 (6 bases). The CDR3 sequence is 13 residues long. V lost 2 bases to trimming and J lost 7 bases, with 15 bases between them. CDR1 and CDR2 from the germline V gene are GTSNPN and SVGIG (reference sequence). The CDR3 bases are TGTGCCTGGAGTCGGGACACGCTGGGGGAGCAGTACTTC. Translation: CAWSRDTLGEQYF. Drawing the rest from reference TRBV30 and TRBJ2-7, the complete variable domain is SQTIHQWPATLVQPVGSPLSLECTVEGTSNPNLYWYRQAAGRGLQLLFYSVGIGQISSEVPQNLSASRPQDRQFILSSKKLLLSDSGFYLCAWSRDTLGEQYFGPGTRLTVT.

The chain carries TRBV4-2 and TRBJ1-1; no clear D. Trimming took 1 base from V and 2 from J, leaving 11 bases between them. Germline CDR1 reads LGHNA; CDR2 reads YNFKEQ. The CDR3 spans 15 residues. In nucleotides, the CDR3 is TGTGCCAGCAGCCAAGCCGGGAAGGGTAACACTGAAGCTTTCTTT. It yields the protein CASSQAGKGNTEAFF.

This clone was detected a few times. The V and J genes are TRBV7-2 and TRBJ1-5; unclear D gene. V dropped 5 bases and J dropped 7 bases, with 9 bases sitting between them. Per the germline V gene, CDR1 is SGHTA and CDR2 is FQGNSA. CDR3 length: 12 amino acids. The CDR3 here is CASSPYSQPQHF. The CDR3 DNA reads TGTGCCAGCAGCCCTTACTCCCAGCCCCAGCATTTT.

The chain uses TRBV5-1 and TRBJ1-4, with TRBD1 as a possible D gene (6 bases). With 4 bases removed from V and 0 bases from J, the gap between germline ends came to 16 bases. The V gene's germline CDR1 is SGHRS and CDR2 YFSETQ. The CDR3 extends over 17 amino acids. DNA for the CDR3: TGCGCCAGCAGCAATCCCGGGACACACTCAACTAATGAAAAACTGTTTTTT. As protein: CASSNPGTHSTNEKLFF.

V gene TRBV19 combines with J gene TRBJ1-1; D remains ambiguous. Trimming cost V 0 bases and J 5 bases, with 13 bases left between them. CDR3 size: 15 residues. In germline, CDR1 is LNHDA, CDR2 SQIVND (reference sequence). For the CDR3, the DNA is TGTGCCAGTAGTATAGATCCCCCAGGCCGGACTGAAGCTTTCTTT. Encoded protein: CASSIDPPGRTEAFF.

CDR3 bases: TGCAGCGTTGGGCTGAGTTACACTGAAGCTTTCTTT. As protein: CSVGLSYTEAFF. The chain joins TRBV29-1 to TRBJ1-1; D is unclear. CDR3 size: 12 residues. V was cut by 4 bases and J by 3 bases, with 9 bases left in between. Germline CDR1 reads SQVTM; CDR2 reads ANQGSEA.

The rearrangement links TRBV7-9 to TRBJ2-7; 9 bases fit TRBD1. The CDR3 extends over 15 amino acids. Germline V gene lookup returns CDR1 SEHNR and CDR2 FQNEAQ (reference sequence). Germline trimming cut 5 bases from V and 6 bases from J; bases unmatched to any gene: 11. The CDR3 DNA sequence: TGTGCCAGCAGCCCTCCTCCGGGACAGGGCGTCGAGCAGTACTTC. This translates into CASSPPPGQGVEQYF.

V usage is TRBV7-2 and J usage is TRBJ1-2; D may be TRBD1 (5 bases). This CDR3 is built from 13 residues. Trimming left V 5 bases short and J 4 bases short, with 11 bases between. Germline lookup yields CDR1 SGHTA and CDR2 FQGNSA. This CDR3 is CASSPGHSYGYTF. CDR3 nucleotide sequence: TGTGCCAGCAGCCCAGGGCATAGCTATGGCTACACCTTC.

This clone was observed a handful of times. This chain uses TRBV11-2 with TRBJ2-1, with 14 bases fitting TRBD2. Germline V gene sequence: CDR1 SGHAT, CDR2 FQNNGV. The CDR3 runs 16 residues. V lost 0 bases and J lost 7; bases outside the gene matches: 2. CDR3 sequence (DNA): TGTGCCAGCAGCTTAGATAGGACTAGCGGGGGGAATGAGCAGTTCTTC. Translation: CASSLDRTSGGNEQFF. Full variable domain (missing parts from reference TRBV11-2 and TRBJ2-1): EAGVAQSPRYKIIEKRQSVAFWCNPISGHATLYWYQQILGQGPKLLIQFQNNGVVDDSQLPKDRFSAERLKGVDSTLKIQPAKLEDSAVYLCASSLDRTSGGNEQFFGPGTRLTVL.

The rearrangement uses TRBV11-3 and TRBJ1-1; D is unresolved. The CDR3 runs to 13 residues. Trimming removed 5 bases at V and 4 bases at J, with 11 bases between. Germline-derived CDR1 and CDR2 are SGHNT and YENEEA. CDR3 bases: TGTGCCAGCAGCCTTTGGTCGAGCACTGAAGCTTTCTTT. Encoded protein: CASSLWSSTEAFF.

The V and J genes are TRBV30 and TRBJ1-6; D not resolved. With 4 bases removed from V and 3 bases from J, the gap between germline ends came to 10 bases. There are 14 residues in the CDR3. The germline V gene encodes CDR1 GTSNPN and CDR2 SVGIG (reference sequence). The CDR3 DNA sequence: TGTGCCTGGATGAGGGAGAACTATAATTCACCCCTCCACTTT. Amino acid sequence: CAWMRENYNSPLHF.

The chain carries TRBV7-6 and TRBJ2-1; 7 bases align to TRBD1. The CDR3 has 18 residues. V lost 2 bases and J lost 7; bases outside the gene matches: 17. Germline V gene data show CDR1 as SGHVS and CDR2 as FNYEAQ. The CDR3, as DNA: TGTGCCAGCAGCTTAACGAGGATTCGAGGGGGCGTAGGAAATGAGCAGTTCTTC. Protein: CASSLTRIRGGVGNEQFF. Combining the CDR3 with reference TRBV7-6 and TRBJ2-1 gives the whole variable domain GAGVSQSPRYKVTKRGQDVALRCDPISGHVSLYWYRQALGQGPEFLTYFNYEAQQDKSGLPNDRFSAERPEGSISTLTIQRTEQRDSAMYRCASSLTRIRGGVGNEQFFGPGTRLTVL.

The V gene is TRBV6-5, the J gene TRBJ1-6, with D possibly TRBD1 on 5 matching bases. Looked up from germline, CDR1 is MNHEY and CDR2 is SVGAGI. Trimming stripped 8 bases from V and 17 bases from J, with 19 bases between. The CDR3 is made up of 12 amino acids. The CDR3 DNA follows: TGTGCCAGCTACCGAGTGCCAGACAGTTTCCACTTT. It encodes CASYRVPDSFHF.

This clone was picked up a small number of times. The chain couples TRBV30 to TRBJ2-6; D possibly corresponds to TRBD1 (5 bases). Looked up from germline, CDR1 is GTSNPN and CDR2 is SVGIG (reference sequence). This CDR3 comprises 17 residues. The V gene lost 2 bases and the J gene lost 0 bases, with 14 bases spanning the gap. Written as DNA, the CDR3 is TGTGCCTGGAGTAGGAATAGGGGAAACTCTGGGGCCAACGTCCTGACTTTC. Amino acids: CAWSRNRGNSGANVLTF.

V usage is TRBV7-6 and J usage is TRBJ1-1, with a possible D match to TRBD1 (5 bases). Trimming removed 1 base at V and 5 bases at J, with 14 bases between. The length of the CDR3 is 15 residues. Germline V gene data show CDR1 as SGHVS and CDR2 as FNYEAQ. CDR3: CASSLVGQGRTEAFF. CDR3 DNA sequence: TGTGCCAGCAGCTTAGTCGGGCAGGGAAGGACTGAAGCTTTCTTT.